Given below is one TCR beta chain in context. These data come from a study of blood T cell repertoires in COVID-19. Study in general: Both acute and convalescent COVID-19 samples were obtained from the United States, Italy and Spain.

Measured with immunoSEQ multiplex PCR; TCRdb has only the in-frame clones, and not every one. The sample contains roughly 410,000 clones, around 87% of which appear only once. The germline V gene has CDR1 SNHLY and CDR2 FYNNEI. The CDR3 consists of 14 residues. V was pared by 8 bases and J by 6 bases, with 8 bases of the junction left unmatched. Sequenced input: peripheral blood. The genes are TRBV2 and TRBJ2-1, with 9 bases fitting TRBD1. The receptor was derived from a woman in her sixties or seventies with COVID-19, enrolled during active disease. The CDR3 loop is CASALQGAGNEQFF. CDR3 DNA: TGTGCCAGCGCGTTACAGGGGGCCGGCAATGAGCAGTTCTTC.